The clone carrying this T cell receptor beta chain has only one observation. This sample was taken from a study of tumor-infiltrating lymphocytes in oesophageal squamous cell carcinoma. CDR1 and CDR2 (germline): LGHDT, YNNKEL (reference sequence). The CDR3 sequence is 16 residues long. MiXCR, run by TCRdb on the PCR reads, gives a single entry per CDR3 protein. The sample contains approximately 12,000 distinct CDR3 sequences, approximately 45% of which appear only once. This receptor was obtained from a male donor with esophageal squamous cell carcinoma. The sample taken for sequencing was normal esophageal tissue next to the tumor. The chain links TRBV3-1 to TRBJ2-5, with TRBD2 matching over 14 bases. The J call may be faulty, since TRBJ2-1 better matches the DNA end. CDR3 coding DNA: TGTGCCAGCAGCGGACTAGCGGGAGGCCGAGACAATGAGCAGTTCTTC. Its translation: CASSGLAGGRDNEQFF.